This TCR beta chain comes out of a study of CD8+ T cells in alopecia areata. Across the study: The drug, oral tofacitinib, was given to treated patients at 5 to 10 mg twice daily.

Overall study findings and caveats: Alopecia totalis/universalis scalp especially showed more expanded CD8+ clones than normal scalp.

As the sequencing template, cDNA was produced by extracting RNA and reverse transcribing it. Generated by immunoSEQ multiplex PCR, the TCRdb table keeps only in-frame clones and is missing some. The sample yields 220,000 or so clones, approximately 52% seen once. The ends lost 2 bases at V and 0 bases at J; junction bases unmatched: 7. CDR3 size: 16 residues. CDR1 and CDR2 from the germline V gene are SQVTM and ANQGSEA. As to this clone: Antigen specificity is unknown. The same CDR3 is also encoded by other DNA sequences in this sample.

Cell sorting on a FACSAria was used to separate CD4+ and CD8+ T cells from the PBMCs. The sample here was CD4+ T cells sorted from blood, taken at week 0. The clonotype originates from a human donor with alopecia areata. The J gene is TRBJ2-1, the V gene TRBV29-1; 7 bases line up with TRBD2. The chain's CDR3 is CSVESGSGGSYNEQFF. The DNA for the CDR3 is TGCAGCGTTGAATCAGGGTCGGGGGGCTCCTACAATGAGCAGTTCTTC.